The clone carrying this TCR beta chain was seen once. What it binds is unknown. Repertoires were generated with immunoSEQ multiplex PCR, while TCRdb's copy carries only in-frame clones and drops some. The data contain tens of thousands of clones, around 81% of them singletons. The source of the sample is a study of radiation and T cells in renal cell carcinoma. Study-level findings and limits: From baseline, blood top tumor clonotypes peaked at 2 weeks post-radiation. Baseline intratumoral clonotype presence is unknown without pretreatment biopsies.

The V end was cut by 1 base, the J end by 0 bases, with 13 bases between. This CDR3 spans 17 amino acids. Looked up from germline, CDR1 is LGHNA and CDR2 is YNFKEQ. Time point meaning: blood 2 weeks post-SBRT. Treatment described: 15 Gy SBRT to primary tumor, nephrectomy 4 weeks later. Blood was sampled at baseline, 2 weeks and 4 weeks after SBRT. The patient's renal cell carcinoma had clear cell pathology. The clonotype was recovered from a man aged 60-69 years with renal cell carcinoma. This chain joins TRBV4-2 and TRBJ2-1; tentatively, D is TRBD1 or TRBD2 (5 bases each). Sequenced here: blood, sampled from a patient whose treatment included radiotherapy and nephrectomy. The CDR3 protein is CASSQGHGAASYNEQFF. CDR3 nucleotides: TGTGCCAGCAGCCAAGGCCACGGGGCCGCCTCCTACAATGAGCAGTTCTTC.